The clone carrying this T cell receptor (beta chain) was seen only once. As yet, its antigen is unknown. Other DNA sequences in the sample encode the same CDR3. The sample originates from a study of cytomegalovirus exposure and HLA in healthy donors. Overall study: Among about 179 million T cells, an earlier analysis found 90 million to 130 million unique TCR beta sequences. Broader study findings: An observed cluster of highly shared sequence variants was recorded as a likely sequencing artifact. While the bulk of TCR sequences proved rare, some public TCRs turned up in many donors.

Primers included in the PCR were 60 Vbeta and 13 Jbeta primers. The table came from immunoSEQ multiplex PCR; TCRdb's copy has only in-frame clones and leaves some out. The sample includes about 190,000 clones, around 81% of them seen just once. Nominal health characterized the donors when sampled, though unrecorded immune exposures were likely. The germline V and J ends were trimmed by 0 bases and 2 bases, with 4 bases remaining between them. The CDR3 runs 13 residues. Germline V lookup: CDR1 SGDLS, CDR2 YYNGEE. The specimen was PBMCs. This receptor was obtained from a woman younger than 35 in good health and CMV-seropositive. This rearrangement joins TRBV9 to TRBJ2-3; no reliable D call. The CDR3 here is CASSVAVTDTQYF. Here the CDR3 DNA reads TGTGCCAGCAGCGTAGCCGTCACAGATACGCAGTATTTT.